Listed below are T cell receptor beta chains from one sample, sequenced in a study of blood T cell repertoires in COVID-19. Method: immunoSEQ multiplex PCR; TCRdb's copy keeps in-frame clones and lacks some. The sample yields around 150,000 clones, roughly 90% seen once. Source material: peripheral blood. These receptors were obtained from a man aged 55 to 70 with active or convalescent COVID-19. Both conserved end residues are part of each CDR3. A D gene is named only where the DNA matches it firmly. Size is omitted from some rows. Given values are once, few, many or a class for expanded clones.

D gene: -
V gene: TRBV6-5
J gene: TRBJ1-5
clone size: -
CDR3 protein: CASRNQGGYQPQHF
CDR3 DNA: TGTGCCAGCAGGAACCAGGGAGGGTATCAGCCCCAGCATTTT

D gene: TRBD2
V gene: TRBV28
J gene: TRBJ2-7
clone size: -
CDR3 protein: CASTGGPIAYEQYF
CDR3 DNA: TGTGCCAGTACGGGGGGTCCGATTGCTTACGAGCAGTACTTC

D gene: -
V gene: TRBV20-1
J gene: TRBJ2-5
clone size: -
CDR3 protein: CSASLQGTQETQYF
CDR3 DNA: TGCAGTGCTAGTTTGCAGGGAACTCAAGAGACCCAGTACTTC

D gene: -
V gene: TRBV5-4
J gene: TRBJ2-1
clone size: -
CDR3 protein: CASSLAGGFYNEQFF
CDR3 DNA: TGTGCCAGCAGCTTGGCCGGGGGATTCTACAATGAGCAGTTCTTC

D gene: -
V gene: TRBV20-1
J gene: TRBJ1-1
clone size: -
CDR3 protein: CSAHGNTEAFF
CDR3 DNA: TGCAGTGCCCACGGGAACACTGAAGCTTTCTTT

D gene: TRBD1
V gene: TRBV5-1
J gene: TRBJ1-1
clone size: -
CDR3 protein: CASSSRGQESEAFF
CDR3 DNA: TGCGCCAGCAGCTCCAGGGGGCAAGAGTCTGAAGCTTTCTTT

D gene: -
V gene: TRBV12-5
J gene: TRBJ1-6
clone size: -
CDR3 protein: CASGSTNNSPLHF
CDR3 DNA: TGTGCTAGTGGTTCGACTAATAATTCACCCCTCCACTTT

D gene: TRBD2
V gene: TRBV11-3
J gene: TRBJ2-3
clone size: -
CDR3 protein: CASSLASGDGGTDTQYF
CDR3 DNA: TGTGCCAGCAGCTTGGCTAGCGGGGATGGGGGCACAGATACGCAGTATTTT

D gene: -
V gene: TRBV7-9
J gene: TRBJ2-1
clone size: -
CDR3 protein: CASSLLRYNEQFF
CDR3 DNA: TGTGCCAGCAGCTTACTCAGGTACAATGAGCAGTTCTTC

D gene: -
V gene: TRBV7-9
J gene: TRBJ1-1
clone size: few
CDR3 protein: CASSVQGRNTEAFF
CDR3 DNA: TGTGCCAGCAGCGTCCAGGGGCGGAACACTGAAGCTTTCTTT

D gene: TRBD1
V gene: TRBV6-1
J gene: TRBJ1-3
clone size: -
CDR3 protein: CASSEPDRQRGNTIYF
CDR3 DNA: TGTGCCAGCAGTGAACCGGACAGGCAGAGGGGAAACACCATATATTTT

D gene: -
V gene: TRBV6-5
J gene: TRBJ2-7
clone size: -
CDR3 protein: CASSYSRRDYYEQYF
CDR3 DNA: TGTGCCAGCAGTTACTCGAGGCGGGATTACTACGAGCAGTACTTC

D gene: TRBD1
V gene: TRBV27
J gene: TRBJ2-7
clone size: -
CDR3 protein: CASSPVPGQGAGEQYF
CDR3 DNA: TGTGCCAGCAGCCCCGTACCGGGACAGGGGGCGGGTGAGCAGTACTTC

D gene: -
V gene: TRBV11-2
J gene: TRBJ1-5
clone size: -
CDR3 protein: CASSLDRGPGGNQPQHF
CDR3 DNA: TGTGCCAGCAGCTTAGATAGGGGCCCGGGGGGGAATCAGCCCCAGCATTTT

D gene: TRBD2
V gene: TRBV10-2
J gene: TRBJ2-7
clone size: -
CDR3 protein: CASKGRSGGSSYEQYF
CDR3 DNA: TGCGCCAGCAAAGGTCGCAGCGGGGGGAGCTCCTACGAGCAGTACTTC

D gene: -
V gene: TRBV5-1
J gene: TRBJ1-6
clone size: -
CDR3 protein: CASSFGQFDNSPLHF
CDR3 DNA: TGCGCCAGCAGCTTCGGACAATTCGATAATTCACCCCTCCACTTT

D gene: TRBD1
V gene: TRBV5-4
J gene: TRBJ2-2
clone size: -
CDR3 protein: CASSLFARGPGGELFF
CDR3 DNA: TGTGCCAGCAGCTTGTTCGCCAGGGGGCCGGGCGGGGAGCTGTTTTTT

D gene: -
V gene: TRBV4-2
J gene: TRBJ1-3
clone size: -
CDR3 protein: CASSQGDFGGGGNTIYF
CDR3 DNA: TGTGCCAGCAGCCAAGGGGATTTCGGGGGAGGTGGAAACACCATATATTTT

D gene: -
V gene: TRBV5-1
J gene: TRBJ2-1
clone size: -
CDR3 protein: CASSLPQGDEQFF
CDR3 DNA: TGCGCCAGCAGCTTGCCACAGGGAGATGAGCAGTTCTTC

D gene: -
V gene: TRBV19
J gene: TRBJ1-1
clone size: -
CDR3 protein: CASSIPPRRLGAHTEAFF
CDR3 DNA: TGTGCCAGTAGTATCCCCCCGCGGAGGCTGGGGGCTCACACTGAAGCTTTCTTT

D gene: TRBD2
V gene: TRBV4-1
J gene: TRBJ2-1
clone size: -
CDR3 protein: CASSQEGGSGRVTYNEQFF
CDR3 DNA: TGCGCCAGCAGCCAAGAAGGGGGTAGCGGGAGGGTAACCTACAATGAGCAGTTCTTC

D gene: -
V gene: TRBV5-1
J gene: TRBJ2-5
clone size: -
CDR3 protein: CASSLDPSQETQYF
CDR3 DNA: TGCGCCAGCAGCTTGGATCCCAGTCAAGAGACCCAGTACTTC

D gene: -
V gene: TRBV5-1
J gene: TRBJ2-7
clone size: -
CDR3 protein: CASSQTISYEQYF
CDR3 DNA: TGCGCCAGCAGCCAAACAATCTCCTACGAGCAGTACTTC

D gene: TRBD2
V gene: TRBV7-8
J gene: TRBJ2-7
clone size: -
CDR3 protein: CASSLARAGGERYEQYF
CDR3 DNA: TGTGCCAGCAGCTTAGCGCGAGCGGGGGGGGAGCGCTACGAGCAGTACTTC

D gene: -
V gene: TRBV9
J gene: TRBJ1-2
clone size: -
CDR3 protein: CASSVYRARDGYTF
CDR3 DNA: TGTGCCAGCAGCGTTTACAGGGCGAGGGATGGCTACACCTTC

D gene: -
V gene: TRBV5-1
J gene: TRBJ1-2
clone size: -
CDR3 protein: CASSLDGAPGYTF
CDR3 DNA: TGCGCCAGCAGCTTGGATGGGGCGCCTGGCTACACCTTC

D gene: -
V gene: TRBV18
J gene: TRBJ1-2
clone size: -
CDR3 protein: CASSPNFRIKSPYGYTF
CDR3 DNA: TGTGCCAGCTCACCAAATTTCAGAATAAAAAGTCCCTATGGCTACACCTTC

D gene: TRBD1
V gene: TRBV6-6
J gene: TRBJ1-1
clone size: -
CDR3 protein: CASVWTGTLRGTEAFF
CDR3 DNA: TGTGCCAGCGTATGGACAGGGACGCTGAGAGGCACTGAAGCTTTCTTT

D gene: -
V gene: TRBV5-4
J gene: TRBJ1-3
clone size: once
CDR3 protein: CASSLDLSNTIYF
CDR3 DNA: TGTGCCAGCAGCTTGGACCTCAGTAACACCATATATTTT

D gene: -
V gene: TRBV7-9
J gene: TRBJ1-1
clone size: -
CDR3 protein: CASSRGHENTEAFF
CDR3 DNA: TGTGCCAGCAGCCGGGGACACGAGAACACTGAAGCTTTCTTT

D gene: -
V gene: TRBV3-1/TRBV3-2
J gene: TRBJ1-4
clone size: -
CDR3 protein: CASRRGGGPEKLFF
CDR3 DNA: TGTGCCAGCAGGCGGGGTGGAGGCCCAGAAAAACTGTTTTTT

D gene: -
V gene: TRBV7-6
J gene: TRBJ1-4
clone size: -
CDR3 protein: CASSLVGGATNEKLFF
CDR3 DNA: TGTGCCAGCAGCTTAGTAGGAGGCGCAACTAATGAAAAACTGTTTTTT

D gene: -
V gene: TRBV15
J gene: TRBJ2-7
clone size: -
CDR3 protein: CATSRVPAGRSYEQYF
CDR3 DNA: TGTGCCACCAGCAGAGTCCCGGCGGGAAGGTCCTACGAGCAGTACTTC

D gene: TRBD2
V gene: TRBV5-1
J gene: TRBJ2-7
clone size: -
CDR3 protein: CASSLAGGGSSYEQYF
CDR3 DNA: TGCGCCAGCAGCTTGGCCGGCGGGGGTAGCTCCTACGAGCAGTACTTC

D gene: -
V gene: TRBV10-1
J gene: TRBJ2-5
clone size: few
CDR3 protein: CASSGGLQETQYF
CDR3 DNA: TGCGCCAGCAGTGGGGGACTGCAAGAGACCCAGTACTTC

D gene: TRBD1
V gene: TRBV7-8
J gene: TRBJ1-3
clone size: -
CDR3 protein: CASSLWDRGWSGNTIYF
CDR3 DNA: TGTGCCAGCAGCTTATGGGACAGGGGTTGGTCTGGAAACACCATATATTTT

D gene: TRBD2
V gene: TRBV19
J gene: TRBJ2-7
clone size: -
CDR3 protein: CASSLTSGNYEQYF
CDR3 DNA: TGTGCCAGTAGCCTCACTAGCGGGAACTACGAGCAGTACTTC

D gene: TRBD2
V gene: TRBV10-3
J gene: TRBJ2-2
clone size: -
CDR3 protein: CATSFSGGAAGELFF
CDR3 DNA: TGTGCCACTTCTTTCAGCGGGGGGGCAGCCGGGGAGCTGTTTTTT

D gene: -
V gene: TRBV19
J gene: TRBJ2-7
clone size: -
CDR3 protein: CASSNTGSTYEQYF
CDR3 DNA: TGTGCCAGTAGTAATACAGGGTCGACCTACGAGCAGTACTTC

D gene: -
V gene: TRBV19
J gene: TRBJ1-1
clone size: -
CDR3 protein: CASNPGRGRTEAFF
CDR3 DNA: TGTGCCAGTAACCCCGGAAGAGGGCGGACTGAAGCTTTCTTT

D gene: TRBD1
V gene: TRBV15
J gene: TRBJ2-7
clone size: once
CDR3 protein: CATRKDRAYEQYF
CDR3 DNA: TGTGCCACCAGGAAGGACAGGGCGTACGAGCAGTACTTC

D gene: -
V gene: TRBV30
J gene: TRBJ1-5
clone size: -
CDR3 protein: CAWSLPGGQPQHF
CDR3 DNA: TGTGCCTGGAGCCTCCCCGGGGGTCAGCCCCAGCATTTT

D gene: -
V gene: TRBV19
J gene: TRBJ1-1
clone size: -
CDR3 protein: CASRPDTQRTEAFF
CDR3 DNA: TGTGCCAGTAGACCGGACACCCAACGGACTGAAGCTTTCTTT

D gene: -
V gene: TRBV15
J gene: TRBJ1-1
clone size: -
CDR3 protein: CATSVTGHPNTEAFF
CDR3 DNA: TGTGCCACCAGCGTAACGGGACACCCGAACACTGAAGCTTTCTTT

D gene: -
V gene: TRBV18
J gene: TRBJ1-6
clone size: once
CDR3 protein: CASSDQGLSDSPLHF
CDR3 DNA: TGTGCCAGCTCAGATCAGGGGCTGTCGGATTCACCCCTCCACTTT

D gene: TRBD1
V gene: TRBV18
J gene: TRBJ1-6
clone size: -
CDR3 protein: CASSPMTGGFDSPLHF
CDR3 DNA: TGTGCCAGCTCACCGATGACAGGGGGCTTCGATTCACCCCTCCACTTT

D gene: TRBD1
V gene: TRBV5-1
J gene: TRBJ1-5
clone size: -
CDR3 protein: CASSQSPGGYTGNQPQHF
CDR3 DNA: TGCGCCAGCAGCCAATCTCCAGGGGGCTATACCGGCAATCAGCCCCAGCATTTT

D gene: -
V gene: TRBV18
J gene: TRBJ2-7
clone size: -
CDR3 protein: CASSPSLAYEQYF
CDR3 DNA: TGTGCCAGCTCACCAAGCCTAGCCTACGAGCAGTACTTC

D gene: TRBD1
V gene: TRBV12-3/TRBV12-4
J gene: TRBJ1-1
clone size: -
CDR3 protein: CASSLGTGEAFF
CDR3 DNA: TGTGCCAGCAGCCTTGGGACAGGTGAAGCTTTCTTT

D gene: TRBD1
V gene: TRBV6-4
J gene: TRBJ1-3
clone size: -
CDR3 protein: CASSRPGQGSSGNTIYF
CDR3 DNA: TGTGCCAGCAGTCGGCCGGGACAGGGATCCTCTGGAAACACCATATATTTT

D gene: -
V gene: TRBV11-3
J gene: TRBJ1-1
clone size: -
CDR3 protein: CASSLIKNTEAFF
CDR3 DNA: TGTGCCAGCAGCTTAATCAAGAACACTGAAGCTTTCTTT

D gene: -
V gene: TRBV18
J gene: TRBJ1-5
clone size: -
CDR3 protein: CASSPSQNQPQHF
CDR3 DNA: TGTGCCAGCTCACCAAGCCAAAATCAGCCCCAGCATTTT

D gene: TRBD1
V gene: TRBV2
J gene: TRBJ2-2
clone size: -
CDR3 protein: CASSEAGRQGTGELFF
CDR3 DNA: TGTGCCAGCAGTGAAGCTGGGCGACAGGGCACCGGGGAGCTGTTTTTT